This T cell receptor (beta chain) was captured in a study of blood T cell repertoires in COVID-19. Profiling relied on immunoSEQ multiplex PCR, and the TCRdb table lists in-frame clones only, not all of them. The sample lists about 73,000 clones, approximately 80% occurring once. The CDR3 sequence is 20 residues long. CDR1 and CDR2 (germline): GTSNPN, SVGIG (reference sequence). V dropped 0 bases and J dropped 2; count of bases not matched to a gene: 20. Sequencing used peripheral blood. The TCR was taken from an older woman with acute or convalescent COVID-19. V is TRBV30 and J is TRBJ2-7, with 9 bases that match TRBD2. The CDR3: CAWSVTVAGVPRIIPYEQYF. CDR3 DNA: TGTGCCTGGAGTGTAACAGTAGCGGGGGTGCCCCGAATAATACCCTACGAGCAGTACTTC.